The 3 T cell receptor beta chains below come from one sample, sequenced in a study of T-cell reconstitution after alpha-beta-depleted transplantation in children. This sample's TCRbeta library carried unique molecular identifier barcodes. In TCRdb, the PCR reads were re-called with MiXCR into one record per CDR3 protein. The sample lists about 900,000 distinct CDR3 sequences; roughly 29% were seen once. Sequencing used PBMCs, mostly from graft donor cells, obtained 360 days after TCRalphabeta/CD19-depleted stem cell transplant. The source is a boy under two years old who had a stem cell transplant for SCID, so the T cells may come from the graft donor.

The chain employs TRBV4-1 and TRBJ2-2; D gene uncertain. The length of the CDR3 is 13 residues. Germline values: CDR1 MGHRA, CDR2 YSYEKL. Deletions cut 3 bases from V and 8 bases from J, with 10 bases between. The CDR3 nucleotides read TGCGCCAGCAGCCAGTTAATCGGGGGGGAGCTGTTTTTT. Encoded protein: CASSQLIGGELFF.

This chain connects TRBV20-1 to TRBJ1-2; 10 nucleotides agree with TRBD1. Germline CDR1 is DFQATT and CDR2 is SNEGSKA (reference sequence). Trimming removed 6 bases from V and 4 bases from J; junction bases left unmatched: 8. CDR3 length: 14 amino acids. CDR3 in amino acids: CSAQRTGGGYGYTF. The DNA of the CDR3 is TGCAGTGCCCAACGGACAGGGGGAGGCTATGGCTACACCTTC.

V and J are TRBV4-2 and TRBJ1-1; possible D gene TRBD1, 5 bases. CDR1 and CDR2 (germline): LGHNA, YNFKEQ. The CDR3 sequence is 14 residues long. The V gene lost 3 bases and the J gene lost 4 bases, with 12 bases spanning the gap. The CDR3 sequence is CASSHRGMSTEAFF. The CDR3 nucleotides read TGTGCCAGCAGCCACCGGGGCATGAGCACTGAAGCTTTCTTT.